The following is a T cell receptor beta chain sequence with its context. The antigen is not known. Profiling relied on immunoSEQ multiplex PCR, and the TCRdb table lists in-frame clones only, not all of them. The sample carries 10,000 to 15,000 clones, 65% to 90% recorded once. Each patient's relapse followed autologous stem cell transplantation, and brentuximab vedotin exposure varied. The data originate from a study of PD-1 blockade in classical Hodgkin lymphoma. Overall study results and limits: The study found complete responders had baseline diversity similar to newly diagnosed patients.

Unmatched junction bases numbered 9, after V lost 5 bases and J lost 6 bases. In germline, CDR1 is MRHNA, CDR2 SNTAGT. The CDR3 is 15 residues long. The sample here was peripheral blood mononuclear cells (PBMCs), taken at baseline. This receptor was taken from a human donor with classical Hodgkin lymphoma. V gene TRBV6-4 combines with J gene TRBJ2-1; 8 positions agree with TRBD1. The CDR3 protein is CASSLGQGSFNEQFF. DNA for the CDR3: TGTGCCAGCAGTTTAGGACAGGGTTCTTTCAATGAGCAGTTCTTC.